A single sample is the source of the 31 T cell receptor beta chains below, sequenced in a study of shared clonotypes between healthy human individuals (dated by TCRdb to 2018 to 2021). Libraries were constructed by the immunoSEQ multiplex PCR assay. TCRdb took over this immuneACCESS table, retaining in-frame rearrangements with V and J assigned. Such tables are incomplete; in checked studies, under half of the missing clones stem from an unresolved V gene, and the remainder is unexplained. The sample yields fewer than 1 million clones; 90% to 98% were counted once. About 0.25% of the sample comes from the top ten. CD8 naive samples consisted of CD45RO-negative cells that were positively selected for CCR7, yielding a CD45RA+CCR7+ population without TemRA cells. Sequenced: naive CD8+ T cells sorted from blood. The sample's cell subset or site label, in plain terms: CD45RA+CCR7+. These receptors all stem from a man younger than 40 in good health.

The chain uses TRBV28 and TRBJ1-5, with unresolved D. Deletions cut 6 bases from V and 4 bases from J, with 10 bases between. The CDR3 is 13 residues long. Germline V gene lookup returns CDR1 MDHEN and CDR2 SYDVKM. The CDR3 nucleotides are TGTGCCAGCAGACAGTTTTATAATCAGCCCCAGCATTTT. Encoded protein: CASRQFYNQPQHF.

The chain has TRBV7-8 and TRBJ2-2; 7 positions agree with TRBD2. The CDR3 is 18 residues long. With V trimmed by 1 base and J by 6 bases, 14 bases remained unmatched. Germline CDR1 is SGHVS and CDR2 is FQNEAQ. The CDR3 nucleotides are TGTGCCAGCAGCTTAGTGGCAGAGACTAGCCACAACGCCGGGGAGCTGTTTTTT. This codes for CASSLVAETSHNAGELFF.

The V and J genes are TRBV28 and TRBJ2-1; 7 bases fit TRBD1. The CDR3 is 13 amino acids. Germline loops: CDR1 MDHEN, CDR2 SYDVKM. V lost 6 bases and J lost 9; bases outside the gene matches: 8. CDR3 sequence (DNA): TGTGCCAGCAGCAGGGACAGAGCAGTTGAGCAGTTCTTC. The encoded protein is CASSRDRAVEQFF.

The V and J genes are TRBV18 and TRBJ2-1; 10 bases align to TRBD1. Germline trimming cut 0 bases from V and 3 bases from J; bases unmatched to any gene: 5. The CDR3 spans 17 residues. The germline CDR1 and CDR2 sequences are KGHSH and LQKENI. The CDR3 nucleotides are TGTGCCAGCTCACCACCGGGACAGGGGACATACTACAATGAGCAGTTCTTC. Amino acids: CASSPPGQGTYYNEQFF.

For this clone: Other DNA variants within this sample encode the same CDR3. This chain connects TRBV28 to TRBJ2-1; D remains ambiguous. Deletions cut 2 bases from V and 0 bases from J, with 5 bases between. Germline CDR1 MDHEN, CDR2 SYDVKM. CDR3 length: 14 amino acids. CDR3 amino acids: CASSLRSSYNEQFF. CDR3 in DNA: TGTGCCAGCAGTTTACGAAGCTCCTACAATGAGCAGTTCTTC.

Comment on this clone: At the DNA level, this CDR3 is encoded by other sequences in the same sample as well. This chain uses TRBV7-8 with TRBJ2-7; the D is unclear. With 3 bases removed from V and 0 bases from J, the gap between germline ends came to 6 bases. This CDR3 comprises 13 residues. Germline lookup yields CDR1 SGHVS and CDR2 FQNEAQ. As DNA, the CDR3 is TGTGCCAGCAGCTTGGGCGACTCCTACGAGCAGTACTTC. It specifies CASSLGDSYEQYF.

The V gene is TRBV7-8, the J gene TRBJ2-1; 10 bases agree with TRBD2. Germline trimming cut 1 base from V and 4 bases from J; bases unmatched to any gene: 4. This CDR3 spans 16 amino acids. CDR1 is SGHVS, CDR2 FQNEAQ, per germline. DNA for the CDR3: TGTGCCAGCAGCTTAGAGACTAGCGGGCTTTACAATGAGCAGTTCTTC. Amino acids: CASSLETSGLYNEQFF.

The chain is built from TRBV27 and TRBJ2-1; possibly TRBD1 or TRBD2 for D (6 bases each). Per germline, CDR1 MNHEY and CDR2 SMNVEV (reference sequence). Trimming removed 8 bases at V and 3 bases at J, with 14 bases between. The CDR3 spans 14 residues. This chain's CDR3 is CASGDRGVYNEQFF. The CDR3 DNA sequence: TGTGCCAGCGGGGATAGGGGGGTCTACAATGAGCAGTTCTTC.

This CDR3 is CASSELQGVAWEQYF. Here the CDR3 DNA reads TGTGCCAGCAGTGAACTTCAGGGGGTGGCTTGGGAGCAGTACTTC. V gene TRBV27 combines with J gene TRBJ2-7, with 7 bases aligning to TRBD1. V shed 5 bases, J shed 7 bases, and the junction held 14 bases outside the gene matches. The germline V gene has CDR1 MNHEY and CDR2 SMNVEV (reference sequence). The CDR3 is 15 residues long.

Details on this clone: This sample also contains other DNA sequences that code for the same CDR3. The V call is TRBV6-5, the J call TRBJ1-1; no reliable D call. V lost 4 bases, J lost 4 bases, and 4 bases lay in between. This CDR3 region has 11 residues. In germline, CDR1 is MNHEY, CDR2 SVGAGI. The CDR3 spells CASSWGTEAFF. The CDR3 nucleotides read TGTGCCAGCAGTTGGGGCACTGAAGCTTTCTTT.

The J gene is TRBJ2-7, the V gene TRBV19, with TRBD2 matching over 10 bases. Trimming took 5 bases from V and 0 from J; bases not matched to a gene: 4. The germline V gene has CDR1 LNHDA and CDR2 SQIVND (reference sequence). The CDR3 totals 15 residues. CDR3 amino acids: CASSPGLADSYEQYF. The CDR3 DNA is TGTGCCAGTAGTCCCGGACTAGCGGACTCCTACGAGCAGTACTTC.

The CDR3 region has the DNA TGTGCCAGCAGCTTTCGGACAGGTTCTTATGGCTACACCTTC. This codes for CASSFRTGSYGYTF. This chain links TRBV5-4 with TRBJ1-2, with 7 bases lining up with TRBD1. From germline, CDR1 is SGHNT and CDR2 YYREEE (reference sequence). J gave up 5 bases and V 2 bases, and 6 bases lay outside the gene matches. The CDR3 length is 14 residues.

V and J are TRBV27 and TRBJ2-2; D call uncertain. The CDR3 is made up of 12 amino acids. Trimming left V 2 bases short and J 4 bases short, with 2 bases between. The V gene's germline CDR1 is MNHEY and CDR2 SMNVEV (reference sequence). CDR3 nucleotide sequence: TGTGCCAGCAGTTTAATCACCGGGGAGCTGTTTTTT. Amino acid sequence: CASSLITGELFF.

The rearrangement joins TRBV27 to TRBJ1-4; unclear D gene. V dropped 6 bases and J dropped 5 bases, with 13 bases sitting between them. CDR3 length: 14 amino acids. Per the germline V gene, CDR1 is MNHEY and CDR2 is SMNVEV (reference sequence). In DNA, the CDR3 is TGTGCCAGCAGCCGTACGGGGAACAATGAAAAACTGTTTTTT. Translation gives CASSRTGNNEKLFF. Supplemented by reference TRBV27 and TRBJ1-4, the full variable domain reads EAQVTQNPRYLITVTGKKLTVTCSQNMNHEYMSWYRQDPGLGLRQIYYSMNVEVTDKGDVPEGYKVSRKEKRNFPLILESPSPNQTSLYFCASSRTGNNEKLFFGSGTQLSVL.

The chain links TRBV13 to TRBJ2-6, with 7 bases identical to TRBD1. The V gene end was trimmed by 1 base and the J gene end by 4 bases; junction bases not matched to a gene: 4. This CDR3 has 16 amino acids. The germline V gene has CDR1 PRHDT and CDR2 FYEKMQ (reference sequence). CDR3 amino acids: CASSLEGAGGANVLTF. The CDR3, as DNA: TGTGCCAGCAGCTTAGAGGGGGCCGGAGGGGCCAACGTCCTGACTTTC.

This chain connects TRBV27 to TRBJ2-4; TRBD1 matches 7 bases. The ends lost 6 bases at V and 9 bases at J; junction bases unmatched: 14. In germline, CDR1 is MNHEY, CDR2 SMNVEV (reference sequence). The CDR3 length is 15 residues. The CDR3 sequence: CASSPGTAPDAIQYF. CDR3 coding DNA: TGTGCCAGCAGCCCCGGGACAGCCCCGGACGCCATTCAGTACTTC.

This chain uses TRBV13 with TRBJ2-7, with 7 bases fitting TRBD1. This CDR3 has 13 amino acids. The J segment lost 5 bases and the V segment lost 5 bases, leaving 6 bases of the junction unmatched. Looked up from germline, CDR1 is PRHDT and CDR2 is FYEKMQ (reference sequence). This CDR3 is CASSPDRRHEQYF. Here the CDR3 DNA reads TGTGCCAGCAGCCCGGACAGGAGACACGAGCAGTACTTC. Full variable domain (outside the CDR3, taken from reference TRBV13 and TRBJ2-7): AAGVIQSPRHLIKEKRETATLKCYPIPRHDTVYWYQQGPGQDPQFLISFYEKMQSDKGSIPDRFSAQQFSDYHSELNMSSLELGDSALYFCASSPDRRHEQYFGPGTRLTVT.

V gene TRBV4-1 combines with J gene TRBJ1-1; tentative D call: TRBD1 (5 bases). Per the germline V gene, CDR1 is MGHRA and CDR2 is YSYEKL. The germline V and J ends were trimmed by 3 bases and 4 bases, with 18 bases remaining between them. This CDR3 region has 16 residues. CDR3 nucleotide sequence: TGCGCCAGCAGCCAGGGGCCCCCACTCGGTGGCACTGAAGCTTTCTTT. This encodes CASSQGPPLGGTEAFF.

This clone has just one count. This chain connects TRBV5-6 to TRBJ2-7; perhaps TRBD2 as D (6 bases). This CDR3 contains 14 residues. The V and J ends lost 4 bases and 4 bases respectively, with 15 bases between them. Germline values: CDR1 SGHDT, CDR2 YYEEEE. The CDR3 loop reads CASSPAGRPYEQYF. The CDR3 bases are TGTGCCAGCAGCCCCGCGGGACGACCTTACGAGCAGTACTTC.

The rearrangement joins TRBV10-2 to TRBJ2-1; 10 nucleotides match TRBD2. The CDR3 extends over 17 amino acids. Per germline, CDR1 WSHSY and CDR2 SAAADI. V lost 3 bases to trimming and J lost 6 bases; unmatched junction nucleotides: 11. The CDR3 DNA is TGCGCCAGCAGTGATTATAGCGGGAGGTTGGAAAGCAATGAGCAGTTCTTC. It translates to CASSDYSGRLESNEQFF.

The chain links TRBV28 to TRBJ1-1; D remains unclear. This CDR3 is 15 amino acids long. The germline V and J ends were trimmed by 10 bases and 3 bases, with 21 bases remaining between them. The germline gives CDR1 MDHEN, CDR2 SYDVKM. The CDR3 coding sequence is TGTGCCATAACCAGGCTAGCGGGAGCGGACACTGAAGCTTTCTTT. It is translated as CAITRLAGADTEAFF.

This chain connects TRBV7-2 to TRBJ2-7; 8 positions agree with TRBD2. Germline V gene lookup returns CDR1 SGHTA and CDR2 FQGNSA. CDR3 length: 14 amino acids. The V gene end was trimmed by 5 bases and the J gene end by 1 base; junction bases not matched to a gene: 4. The CDR3 bases are TGTGCCAGCAGCACCAGCGGGGGATCCTACGAGCAGTACTTC. It yields the protein CASSTSGGSYEQYF.

The J gene is TRBJ2-7, the V gene TRBV14, with 8 bases fitting TRBD2. The CDR3 extends over 17 amino acids. With V trimmed by 2 bases and J by 3 bases, 12 bases remained unmatched. CDR1 SGHDN and CDR2 FVKESK come from the germline V gene. The CDR3 region has the DNA TGTGCCAGCAGCCAAAAAGAGCCAGCGGGAGTGGACTACGAGCAGTACTTC. This gives the protein CASSQKEPAGVDYEQYF.

V and J are TRBV7-6 and TRBJ2-3, with TRBD1 as a possible D gene (6 bases). The CDR3 has 14 residues. V lost 3 bases, J lost 4 bases, and 11 bases lay in between. Germline lookup yields CDR1 SGHVS and CDR2 FNYEAQ. CDR3 nucleotides: TGTGCCAGCAGCTTCACAGGGCTGTCAGATACGCAGTATTTT. Translation: CASSFTGLSDTQYF.

The V and J genes are TRBV4-1 and TRBJ2-5; D ambiguous. V dropped 0 bases and J dropped 3 bases, with 8 bases sitting between them. Germline V CDR1 and CDR2: MGHRA, YSYEKL. The CDR3 has 14 amino acids. The CDR3 DNA is TGCGCCAGCAGCCAAGAACGAGTAGAAGAGACCCAGTACTTC. Its translation: CASSQERVEETQYF.

The rearrangement uses TRBV7-9 and TRBJ2-1, with TRBD2 as a possible D gene (5 bases). Trimming cost V 6 bases and J 0 bases, with 15 bases left between them. The CDR3 contains 16 residues. Per the germline V gene, CDR1 is SEHNR and CDR2 is FQNEAQ (reference sequence). CDR3 residues: CASRLGGSSSYNEQFF. The CDR3 nucleotides read TGTGCCAGCAGGCTTGGCGGGTCGAGCTCCTACAATGAGCAGTTCTTC.

This rearrangement joins TRBV14 to TRBJ2-2; 8 bases line up with TRBD2. The germline V gene has CDR1 SGHDN and CDR2 FVKESK. J lost 3 bases, V lost 2 bases, and 2 bases had no gene match. This CDR3 contains 15 residues. CDR3 DNA: TGTGCCAGCAGCCAATTAGCGGGATACACCGGGGAGCTGTTTTTT. Its translation is CASSQLAGYTGELFF.

The V call is TRBV4-1, the J call TRBJ2-7; D remains unclear. The CDR3 is 15 amino acids. The V gene lost 1 base and the J gene lost 2 bases, with 12 bases spanning the gap. Germline loops: CDR1 MGHRA, CDR2 YSYEKL. In DNA form, the CDR3 reads TGCGCCAGCAGCCAAGGGGCAGCCGACGCCTACGAGCAGTACTTC. It specifies CASSQGAADAYEQYF.

The chain couples TRBV27 to TRBJ2-1; 7 nucleotides line up with TRBD2. V dropped 7 bases and J dropped 4; count of bases not matched to a gene: 4. The CDR3 is 13 amino acids. Per the germline V gene, CDR1 is MNHEY and CDR2 is SMNVEV (reference sequence). The CDR3 sequence: CASTSGLYNEQFF. The CDR3 DNA follows: TGTGCCAGCACTAGCGGACTATACAATGAGCAGTTCTTC.

This chain uses TRBV19 with TRBJ1-1; D is ambiguous. V lost 8 bases to trimming and J lost 5 bases, with 6 bases between them. The germline V gene encodes CDR1 LNHDA and CDR2 SQIVND (reference sequence). This CDR3 contains 10 residues. The CDR3 sequence is CASGSTEAFF. CDR3 bases: TGTGCCAGTGGGAGTACTGAAGCTTTCTTT. The full variable domain, completed using reference TRBV19 and TRBJ1-1, is DGGITQSPKYLFRKEGQNVTLSCEQNLNHDAMYWYRQDPGQGLRLIYYSQIVNDFQKGDIAEGYSVSREKKESFPLTVTSAQKNPTAFYLCASGSTEAFFGQGTRLTVV.

J is TRBJ2-1 and V is TRBV4-3, with 8 bases matching TRBD2. CDR3 length equals 17 residues. Trimming took 0 bases from V and 0 from J; bases not matched to a gene: 4. Germline V gene data show CDR1 as LGHNA and CDR2 as YSLEER. CDR3 amino acids: CASSQDPGGSSYNEQFF. CDR3 DNA sequence: TGCGCCAGCAGCCAAGATCCGGGAGGGAGCTCCTACAATGAGCAGTTCTTC.